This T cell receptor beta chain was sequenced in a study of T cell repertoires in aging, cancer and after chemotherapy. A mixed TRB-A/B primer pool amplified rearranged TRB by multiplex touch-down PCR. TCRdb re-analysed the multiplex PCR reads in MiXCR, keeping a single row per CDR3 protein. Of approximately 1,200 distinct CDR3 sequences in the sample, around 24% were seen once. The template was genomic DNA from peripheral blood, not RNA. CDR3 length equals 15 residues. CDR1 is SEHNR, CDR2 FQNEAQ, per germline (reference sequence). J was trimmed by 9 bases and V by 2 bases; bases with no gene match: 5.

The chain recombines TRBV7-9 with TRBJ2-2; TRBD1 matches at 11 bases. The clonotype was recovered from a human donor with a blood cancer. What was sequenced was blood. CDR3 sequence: CASSLPGQGARELFF. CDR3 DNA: TGTGCCAGCAGCTTACCAGGACAGGGGGCTCGGGAGCTGTTTTTT.